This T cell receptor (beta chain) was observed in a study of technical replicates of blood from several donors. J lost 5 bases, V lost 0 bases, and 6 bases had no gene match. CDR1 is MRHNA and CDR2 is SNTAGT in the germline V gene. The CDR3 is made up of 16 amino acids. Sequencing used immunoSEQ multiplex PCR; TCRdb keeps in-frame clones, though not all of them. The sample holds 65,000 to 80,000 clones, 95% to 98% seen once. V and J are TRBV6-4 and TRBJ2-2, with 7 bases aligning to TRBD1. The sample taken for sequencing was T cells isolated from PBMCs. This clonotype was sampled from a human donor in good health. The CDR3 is CASSDSRGRGTGELFF. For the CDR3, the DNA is TGTGCCAGCAGTGACTCGAGGGGCAGGGGGACCGGGGAGCTGTTTTTT.